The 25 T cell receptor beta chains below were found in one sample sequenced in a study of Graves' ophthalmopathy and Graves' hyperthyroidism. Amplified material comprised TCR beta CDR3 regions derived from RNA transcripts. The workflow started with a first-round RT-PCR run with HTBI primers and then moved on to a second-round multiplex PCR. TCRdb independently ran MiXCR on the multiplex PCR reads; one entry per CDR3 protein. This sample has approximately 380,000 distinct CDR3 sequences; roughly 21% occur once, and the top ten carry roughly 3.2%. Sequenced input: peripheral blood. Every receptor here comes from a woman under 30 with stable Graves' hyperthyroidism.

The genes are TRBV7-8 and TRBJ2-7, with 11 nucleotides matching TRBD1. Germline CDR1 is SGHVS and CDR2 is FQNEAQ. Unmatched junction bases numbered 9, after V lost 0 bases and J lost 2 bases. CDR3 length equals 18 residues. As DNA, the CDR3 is TGTGCCAGCAGCTTAGCTGGACAGGGGGCCCGGGCCCCCTACGAGCAGTACTTC. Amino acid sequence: CASSLAGQGARAPYEQYF. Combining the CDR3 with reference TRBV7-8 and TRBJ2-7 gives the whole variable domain GAGVSQSPRYKVAKRGQDVALRCDPISGHVSLFWYQQALGQGPEFLTYFQNEAQLDKSGLPSDRFFAERPEGSVSTLKIQRTQQEDSAVYLCASSLAGQGARAPYEQYFGPGTRLTVT.

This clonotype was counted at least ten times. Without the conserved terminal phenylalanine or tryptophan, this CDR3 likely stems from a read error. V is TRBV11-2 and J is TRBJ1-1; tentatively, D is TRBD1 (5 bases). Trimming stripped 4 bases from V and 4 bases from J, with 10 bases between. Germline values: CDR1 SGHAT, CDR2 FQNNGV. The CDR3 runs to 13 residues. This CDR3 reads CASSWGDGTEAFL. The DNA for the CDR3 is TGTGCCAGCAGCTGGGGGGATGGCACTGAAGCTTTCCTT.

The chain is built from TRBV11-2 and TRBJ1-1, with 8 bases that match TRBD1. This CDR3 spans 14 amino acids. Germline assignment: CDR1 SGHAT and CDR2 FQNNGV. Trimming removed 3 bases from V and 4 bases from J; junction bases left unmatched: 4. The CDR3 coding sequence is TGTGCCAGCAGCTTGACAGGGGTGTTCACTGAAGCTTTCTTT. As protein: CASSLTGVFTEAFF.

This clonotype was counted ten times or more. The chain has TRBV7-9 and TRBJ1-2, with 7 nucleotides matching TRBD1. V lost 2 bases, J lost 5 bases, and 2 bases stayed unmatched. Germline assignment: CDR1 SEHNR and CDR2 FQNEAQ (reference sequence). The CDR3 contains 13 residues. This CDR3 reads CASSLPGGYGYTF. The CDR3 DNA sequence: TGTGCCAGCAGCTTACCAGGGGGTTATGGCTACACCTTC.

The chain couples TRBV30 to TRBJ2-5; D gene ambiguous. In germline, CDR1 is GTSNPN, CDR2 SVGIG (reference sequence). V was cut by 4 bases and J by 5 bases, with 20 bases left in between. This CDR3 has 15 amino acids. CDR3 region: CAWNPGQTFRETQYF. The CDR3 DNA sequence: TGTGCCTGGAACCCAGGCCAAACCTTCCGGGAGACCCAGTACTTC.

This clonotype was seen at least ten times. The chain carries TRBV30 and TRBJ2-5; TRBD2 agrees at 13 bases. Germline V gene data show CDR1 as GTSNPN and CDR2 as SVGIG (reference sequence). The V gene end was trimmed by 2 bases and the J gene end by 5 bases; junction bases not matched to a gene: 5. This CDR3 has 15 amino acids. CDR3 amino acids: CAWSRTSGSRETQYF. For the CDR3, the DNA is TGTGCCTGGAGTCGGACTAGCGGGAGCCGGGAGACCCAGTACTTC.

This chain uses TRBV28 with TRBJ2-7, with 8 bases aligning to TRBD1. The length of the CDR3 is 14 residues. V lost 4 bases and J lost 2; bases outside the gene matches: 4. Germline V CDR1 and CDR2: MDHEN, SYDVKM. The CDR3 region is CASSSGQEAYEQYF. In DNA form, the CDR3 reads TGTGCCAGCAGTTCGGGACAGGAAGCCTACGAGCAGTACTTC.

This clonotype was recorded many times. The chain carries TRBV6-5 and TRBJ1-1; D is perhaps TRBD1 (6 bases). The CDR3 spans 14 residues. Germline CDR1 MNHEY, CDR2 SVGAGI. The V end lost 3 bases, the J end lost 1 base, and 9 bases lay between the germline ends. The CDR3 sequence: CASSYLDRNTEAFF. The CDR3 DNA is TGTGCCAGCAGTTATTTGGACAGGAACACTGAAGCTTTCTTT.

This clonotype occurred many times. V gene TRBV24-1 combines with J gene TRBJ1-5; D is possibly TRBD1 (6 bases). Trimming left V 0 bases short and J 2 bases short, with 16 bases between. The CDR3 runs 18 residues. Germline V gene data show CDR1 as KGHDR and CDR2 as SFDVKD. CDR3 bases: TGTGCCACCAGTGATTTGCAGCATTGGGGGCCGGGCAATCAGCCCCAGCATTTT. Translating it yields CATSDLQHWGPGNQPQHF.

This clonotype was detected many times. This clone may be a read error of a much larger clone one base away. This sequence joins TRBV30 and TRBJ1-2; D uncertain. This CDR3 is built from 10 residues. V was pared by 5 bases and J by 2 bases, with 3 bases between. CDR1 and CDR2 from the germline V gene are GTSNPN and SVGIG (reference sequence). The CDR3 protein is CAWGNYGYTF. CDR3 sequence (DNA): TGTGCCTGGGGGAACTATGGCTACACCTTC.

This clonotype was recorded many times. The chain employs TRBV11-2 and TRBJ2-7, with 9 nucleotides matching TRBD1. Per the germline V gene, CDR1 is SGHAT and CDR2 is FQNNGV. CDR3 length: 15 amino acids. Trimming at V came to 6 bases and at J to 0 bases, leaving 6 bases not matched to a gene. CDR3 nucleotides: TGTGCCAGCAGTTTGGACAGGGGAAGCTCCTACGAGCAGTACTTC. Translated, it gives CASSLDRGSSYEQYF.

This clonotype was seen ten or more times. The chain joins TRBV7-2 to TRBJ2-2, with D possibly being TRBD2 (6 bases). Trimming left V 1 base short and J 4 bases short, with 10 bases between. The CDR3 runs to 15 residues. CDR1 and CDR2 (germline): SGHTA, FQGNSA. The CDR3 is CASSLGTGATGELFF. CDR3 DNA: TGTGCCAGCAGCTTAGGCACGGGAGCCACCGGGGAGCTGTTTTTT.

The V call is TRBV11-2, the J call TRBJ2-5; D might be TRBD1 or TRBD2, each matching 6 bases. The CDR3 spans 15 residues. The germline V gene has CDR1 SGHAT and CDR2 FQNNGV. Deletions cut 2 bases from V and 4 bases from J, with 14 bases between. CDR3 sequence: CASSLHTGRSETQYF. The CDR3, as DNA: TGTGCCAGCAGCTTACATACAGGGAGGTCAGAGACCCAGTACTTC. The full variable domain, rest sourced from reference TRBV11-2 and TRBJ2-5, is EAGVAQSPRYKIIEKRQSVAFWCNPISGHATLYWYQQILGQGPKLLIQFQNNGVVDDSQLPKDRFSAERLKGVDSTLKIQPAKLEDSAVYLCASSLHTGRSETQYFGPGTRLLVL.

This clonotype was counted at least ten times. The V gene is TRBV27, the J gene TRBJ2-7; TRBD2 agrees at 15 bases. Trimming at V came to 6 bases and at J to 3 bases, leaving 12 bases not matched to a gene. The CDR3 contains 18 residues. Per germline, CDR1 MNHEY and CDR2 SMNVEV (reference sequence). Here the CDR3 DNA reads TGTGCCAGCAGGAACATGGGACTAGCGGGAGGAAAAAACTACGAGCAGTACTTC. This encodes CASRNMGLAGGKNYEQYF.

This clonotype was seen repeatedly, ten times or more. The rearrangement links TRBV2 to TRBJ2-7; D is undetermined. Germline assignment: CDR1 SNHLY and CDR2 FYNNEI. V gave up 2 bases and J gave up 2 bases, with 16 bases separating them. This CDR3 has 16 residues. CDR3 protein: CASSESPQVRAYEQYF. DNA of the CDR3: TGTGCCAGCAGTGAATCTCCGCAGGTTCGAGCCTACGAGCAGTACTTC.

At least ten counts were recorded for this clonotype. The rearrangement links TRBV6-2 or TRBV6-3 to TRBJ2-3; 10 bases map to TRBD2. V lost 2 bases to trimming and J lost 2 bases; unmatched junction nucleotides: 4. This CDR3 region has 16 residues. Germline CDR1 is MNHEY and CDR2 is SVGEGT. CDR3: CASSYGTSVVTDTQYF. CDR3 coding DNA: TGTGCCAGCAGTTACGGGACTAGCGTAGTCACAGATACGCAGTATTTT.

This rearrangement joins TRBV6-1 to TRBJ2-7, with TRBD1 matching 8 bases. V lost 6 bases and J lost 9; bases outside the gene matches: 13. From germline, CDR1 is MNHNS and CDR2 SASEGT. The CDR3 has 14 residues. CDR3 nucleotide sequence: TGTGCCAGCAGCGGGACAGGCCCAACTAACCGGCAGTACTTC. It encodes CASSGTGPTNRQYF.

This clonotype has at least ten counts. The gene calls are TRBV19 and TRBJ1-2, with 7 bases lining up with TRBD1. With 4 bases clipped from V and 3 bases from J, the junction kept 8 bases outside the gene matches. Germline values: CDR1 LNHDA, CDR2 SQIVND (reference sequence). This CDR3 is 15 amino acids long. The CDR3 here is CASSTDRKKDYGYTF. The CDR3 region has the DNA TGTGCCAGTAGTACGGACAGGAAAAAGGACTATGGCTACACCTTC.

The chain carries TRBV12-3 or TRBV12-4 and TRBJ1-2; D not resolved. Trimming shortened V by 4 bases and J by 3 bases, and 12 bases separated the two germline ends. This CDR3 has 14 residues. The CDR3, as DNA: TGTGCCAGCAGTTCCTTCATCGGGGACTATGGCTACACCTTC. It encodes CASSSFIGDYGYTF.

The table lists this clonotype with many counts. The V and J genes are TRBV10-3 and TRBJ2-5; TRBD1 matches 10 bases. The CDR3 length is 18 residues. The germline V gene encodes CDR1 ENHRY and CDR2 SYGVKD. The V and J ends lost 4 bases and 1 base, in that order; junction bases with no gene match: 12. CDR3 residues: CAISGRDRGRVSQETQYF. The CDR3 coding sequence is TGTGCCATCAGTGGCCGGGACAGGGGAAGGGTGAGCCAAGAGACCCAGTACTTC.

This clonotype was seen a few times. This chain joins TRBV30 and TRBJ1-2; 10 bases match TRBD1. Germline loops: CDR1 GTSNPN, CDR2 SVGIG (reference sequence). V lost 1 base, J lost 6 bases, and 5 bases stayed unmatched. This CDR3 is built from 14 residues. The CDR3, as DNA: TGTGCCTGGAGTGCCGGGACAGGGGTACATGGCTACACCTTC. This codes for CAWSAGTGVHGYTF.

The CDR3 spells CASSLTGTWGETQYF. The CDR3 coding sequence is TGTGCCAGCAGCTTAACCGGGACTTGGGGAGAGACCCAGTACTTC. The J gene is TRBJ2-5, the V gene TRBV7-3; D perhaps matches TRBD2 (6 bases). CDR1 SGHTA and CDR2 FQGTGA come from the germline V gene. The CDR3 is made up of 15 amino acids. Trimming pared 0 bases from V and 4 bases from J, leaving 12 bases between. The whole variable domain, filled in from reference TRBV7-3 and TRBJ2-5, reads GAGVSQTPSNKVTEKGKYVELRCDPISGHTALYWYRQSLGQGPEFLIYFQGTGAADDSGLPNDRFFAVRPEGSVSTLKIQRTERGDSAVYLCASSLTGTWGETQYFGPGTRLLVL.

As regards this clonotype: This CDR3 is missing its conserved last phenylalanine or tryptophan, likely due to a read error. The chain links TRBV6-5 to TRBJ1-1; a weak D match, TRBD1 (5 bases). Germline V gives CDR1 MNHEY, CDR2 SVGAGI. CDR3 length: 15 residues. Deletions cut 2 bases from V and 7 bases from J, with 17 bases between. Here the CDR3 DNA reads TGTGCCAGCAGTTACAGACCAGGGTCGAGGCTTGAAGCTTTCTAT. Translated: CASSYRPGSRLEAFY.

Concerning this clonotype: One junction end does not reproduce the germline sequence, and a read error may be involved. The CDR3 DNA follows: TGTGCCAGCAGTTTCGTCGGGGGATCTCTCTTT. This translates into CASSFVGGSLF. The J gene is TRBJ1-1, the V gene TRBV28, with D possibly TRBD1 on 5 matching bases. The germline gives CDR1 MDHEN, CDR2 SYDVKM. This CDR3 is built from 11 residues. Full variable domain (missing parts from reference TRBV28 and TRBJ1-1): DVKVTQSSRYLVKRTGEKVFLECVQDMDHENMFWYRQDPGLGLRLIYFSYDVKMKEKGDIPEGYSVSREKKERFSLILESASTNQTSMYLCASSFVGGSLFGQGTRLTVV.

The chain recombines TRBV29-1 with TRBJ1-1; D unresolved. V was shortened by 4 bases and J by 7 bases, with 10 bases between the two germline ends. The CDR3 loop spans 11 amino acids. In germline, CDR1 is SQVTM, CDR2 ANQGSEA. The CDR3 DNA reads TGCAGCGTTGTCCCGAGGGATGAAGCTTTCTTT. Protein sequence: CSVVPRDEAFF.